This T cell receptor beta chain was sequenced in a study of vaccination and CD4 T cells after COVID-19 (dated by TCRdb to the early 2020s). Turning to the overall study: Every convalescent patient had a positive nasal swab PCR test for SARS-CoV-2, with mild disease in about 9 patients and severe disease in one. The convalescent cohort included six males and four females, with two Hispanic individuals, seven Caucasians, two Asians and one multiracial person. Two doses of either the Pfizer-BioNTech BNT162b2 vaccine (n=8) or the Moderna mRNA-1273 vaccine (n=2) were administered to participants. Post-COVID blood samples from convalescent patients were collected a median of around 100 days after diagnosis, with a range of roughly 35 to 180 days. Post-vaccine blood samples were collected a median of around 2.5 months after the second vaccine dose, ranging from roughly 13 to 250 days. The cultures were stimulated with overlapping spike peptide pools from SARS-CoV-2 and from the common cold coronaviruses HCoV-NL63, HCoV-OC43 and HCoV-229E. Control cultures used a CEFX viral epitope pool as positive control, an HIV-1 Nef peptide pool as negative control, or no peptide. The spike-specific CD4+ TCR repertoire was compared before and after mRNA vaccination in over 9 COVID-19 convalescent patients and 4 infection-naive healthy vaccine recipients. Broad study findings and their caveats: In convalescent patients, a median around 86% of post-vaccine SARS-CoV-2-reactive clones were detected only after vaccination, and vaccine-specific priming was suggested by this finding. In convalescent patients, nearly all vaccine-specific clones (304 of 307) were found to be mono-reactive for SARS-CoV-2 spike rather than cross-reactive with common cold coronaviruses. An increase in the median number of SARS-CoV-2-reactive clonotypes from roughly 20 after infection to a few dozen after vaccination was observed, but the change was not found to be significant. The number of convalescent patients in the study was relatively small, and the study did not examine early timepoints following natural infection.

Points on this clonotype: It lacks a known antigen. Qualities for individual bases were not recorded, and no much larger clone is one base off.

The treatment or condition label of this sample denotes: approximately nine-day PBMC culture with coronavirus spike peptide pools or control peptides (ViraFEST assay). The study used the ViraFEST assay, which expanded antigen-specific T cells with peptide pools and then identified expanded clonotypes by TCR sequencing. The convalescent patients' positive SARS-CoV-2 PCR tests were from March to December 2020, which was before the Alpha, Beta and Delta variants emerged in the United States. About 1.8 million PBMCs per well were cultured in IMDM with about 5% human AB serum and approximately 9.8 IU/ml IL-2, plus 10 ug/ml peptide pools. On days 3 and 7, half of the culture medium was replaced with fresh IL-2-containing medium. After 10 days of culture, CD4+ T cells were isolated by negative selection with the EasySep CD4+ T cell isolation kit. Ficoll-Paque Plus gradient centrifugation was used to isolate PBMCs from whole blood, and the isolated PBMCs were then either used fresh or cryopreserved at -140C. Triplicate wells were generally used for each culture condition.

Libraries were built with PCR. At the Johns Hopkins FTIC core, DNA from the cultured CD4+ T cells underwent TCR sequencing with the Oncomine TCR Beta short-read assay. Genomic DNA was extracted from the cultured CD4+ T cells with the QIAamp micro DNA kit. Oncomine TCR Beta libraries from cultured CD4+ T cells were pooled using unique dual indexes and sequenced on an Illumina iSeq 100. As for the original processing: Non-productive sequences were removed, and CDR3s that did not start with C, did not end with F or W, or were shorter than 7 amino acids were discarded. The MANAFEST web application identified antigen-specific clonotypes by comparing peptide-stimulated wells against reference wells and other culture wells. Positive clones required FDR below 0.05, an odds ratio above 5, and productive frequency above 0.1% in at least two of three replicate wells. A clonotype was classed as cross-reactive if the clonotype showed significant expansion both in SARS-CoV-2 spike wells and in at least one common cold coronavirus spike condition. Levenshtein distances (stringdist) and unrooted phylogenetic trees (ape) in R version 3.6.1 were used to assess CDR3 homology. TCRdb reprocessed the public reads (quality trimming at Q25 with fastp, clone calling with MiXCR) and kept in-frame beta chains. Each CDR3 protein gets just one entry, which takes the most common genes and DNA from the rows behind it. These V and J calls rely on TCRdb rather than the paper's analysis. The sample table contains some 15,000 distinct CDR3 sequences; only one count was recorded for 65% to 75% of them. The top ten clonotypes cover 15% to 20% of the sample.

Including cysteine and phenylalanine, the CDR3 has 15 amino acids. Only the CDR3 portion is preserved as DNA: 45 bases, with reading frame beginning at the first base. CDR1 and CDR2, looked up from the germline V gene, are SQVTM and ANQGSEA. V is clipped by 1 base and J by 2 bases, and the sequence between their germline boundaries is 14 bases long. The sequence derives from a human donor who had recovered from COVID-19. Sequencing used CD4+ T cells from blood, cultured in vitro. The V and J segments used are TRBV29-1 and TRBJ1-2, with no D gene named confidently. The CDR3 protein: CSVEGKTWTNYGYTF. The sequenced DNA: TGCAGCGTTGAAGGGAAAACCTGGACCAACTATGGCTACACCTTC. The CDR3, completed at both ends by the reference TRBV29-1 and TRBJ1-2 genes, gives the full variable domain SAVISQKPSRDICQRGTSLTIQCQVDSQVTMMFWYRQQPGQSLTLIATANQGSEATYESGFVIDKFPISRPNLTFSTLTVSNMSPEDSSIYLCSVEGKTWTNYGYTFGSGTRLTVV.